This T cell receptor beta chain was recorded in a study of blood T cell repertoires in COVID-19. Trimming left V 4 bases short and J 4 bases short, with 16 bases between. Germline values: CDR1 SGHAT, CDR2 FQNNGV. The CDR3 is 16 residues long. Only in-frame clones appear in the TCRdb table, and some are missing; sequencing was by immunoSEQ multiplex PCR. This table has a few hundred thousand clones, around nine tenths appearing once. Sample: PBMCs or T cells enriched from blood (not recorded which). This receptor was taken from a woman aged 35 to 49 who had recovered from COVID-19. The gene calls are TRBV11-2 and TRBJ2-2, with a possible D match to TRBD2 (5 bases). The CDR3 bases are TGTGCCAGCAGCTACCTTACGGGGATTCGCACCGGGGAGCTGTTTTTT. This gives the protein CASSYLTGIRTGELFF.